This record concerns one T cell receptor beta chain sequence. The antigen is not known. This sample is drawn from a study of cytomegalovirus exposure and HLA in healthy donors. This CDR3 is 13 amino acids long. The V gene's germline CDR1 is SGHAT and CDR2 FQNNGV. V lost 1 base, J lost 7 bases, and 10 bases lay in between. PCR primers comprised 60 Vbeta and 13 Jbeta primers. The table came from immunoSEQ multiplex PCR; TCRdb's copy has only in-frame clones and leaves some out. The sample includes approximately 170,000 clones, approximately 81% seen only once; the top ten take 0.77%. Study outcomes and limitations: Researchers counted 164 TCR beta chains as cytomegalovirus-associated.

Material for sequencing was PBMCs. V gene TRBV11-2 combines with J gene TRBJ1-1; D unresolved. The TCR comes from a young woman in good health and CMV-seronegative. CDR3 residues: CASSLGQRFEAFF. In DNA, the CDR3 is TGTGCCAGCAGCTTAGGTCAGCGCTTTGAAGCTTTCTTT.